Listed below are T cell receptor beta chains from one sample, sequenced in a study of quantifying T cell responses using KT2 cells. TCRdb itself ran the UMI-ligation and nested PCR reads through MiXCR, one entry per CDR3 protein. The data contain some 43,000 distinct CDR3 sequences, approximately 15% of them singletons. The material sequenced was PBMCs spiked with cells of the T cell clone KT2. These receptors were collected from a human donor. Each CDR3 is given with its conserved first and last residue. A D gene is named only where the DNA matches it firmly. Expanded clones get a size class; other rows say once, few or many, or leave the size out.

many	TRBV20-1	TRBJ1-2	-	CTTKPSYGYTF	TGCACCACCAAGCCTTCCTATGGCTACACCTTC
-	TRBV24-1	TRBJ1-5	-	CASPAAPDGDQPQHF	TGTGCCAGCCCCGCGGCCCCCGACGGGGATCAGCCCCAGCATTTT
-	TRBV3-1	TRBJ1-1	-	CASSQGVAAFF	TGTGCCAGCAGCCAAGGGGTCGCGGCTTTCTTT
few	TRBV6-4	TRBJ2-1	TRBD1	CASSARTGSYNEQFF	TGTGCCAGCAGCGCCCGGACAGGATCCTACAATGAGCAGTTCTTC
-	TRBV6-2/TRBV6-3	TRBJ1-5	-	CASSSAWTDNQPQHF	TGTGCCAGCAGTTCGGCGTGGACAGACAATCAGCCCCAGCATTTT
few	TRBV11-2	TRBJ1-6	-	CASSLGVGAYNSPLHF	TGTGCCAGCAGCTTAGGGGTGGGGGCCTATAATTCACCCCTCCACTTT
once	TRBV12-3/TRBV12-4	TRBJ1-1	-	CASKRLTDTEAFF	TGTGCCAGCAAACGACTGACGGACACTGAAGCTTTCTTT
-	TRBV29-1	TRBJ1-2	TRBD1	CSVAGQGLSYGYTF	TGCAGCGTTGCGGGACAGGGGTTATCTTATGGCTACACCTTC
-	TRBV24-1	TRBJ2-1	-	CATSDGGADYNEQFF	TGTGCCACCAGTGATGGGGGGGCGGACTACAATGAGCAGTTCTTC
few	TRBV9	TRBJ1-2	TRBD1	CASSVDQGAYYGYTF	TGTGCCAGCAGCGTAGACCAGGGGGCATATTATGGCTACACCTTC
few	TRBV10-2	TRBJ2-3	TRBD1	CASSGQGAEDTQYF	TGCGCCAGCAGCGGACAGGGGGCAGAAGATACGCAGTATTTT
few	TRBV6-6	TRBJ2-7	-	CASSQQGRFAAAEQYF	TGTGCCAGCAGTCAACAAGGACGGTTTGCGGCGGCCGAGCAGTACTTC
few	TRBV2	TRBJ2-3	TRBD1	CASSGRGLRDTQYF	TGTGCCAGCAGTGGCAGGGGGCTTCGTGATACGCAGTATTTT
-	TRBV12-5	TRBJ2-1	TRBD2	CASGFTLPLAGRSDEQFF	TGTGCTAGTGGTTTTACCCTCCCACTAGCGGGGAGGAGTGATGAGCAGTTCTTC
-	TRBV6-5	TRBJ1-1	-	CASSYLQENTEAFF	TGTGCCAGCAGTTATTTACAGGAGAACACTGAAGCTTTCTTT
many	TRBV7-9	TRBJ2-7	-	CASSLGLSSYEQYF	TGTGCCAGCAGCTTGGGACTCAGCTCCTACGAGCAGTACTTC
many	TRBV3-1	TRBJ2-5	-	CASSQEPALETQYF	TGTGCCAGCAGCCAAGAACCTGCGCTGGAGACCCAGTACTTC
-	TRBV7-6	TRBJ2-7	TRBD2	CASSLAGPGGAGGDYEQYF	TGTGCCAGCAGCTTAGCGGGGCCGGGGGGAGCGGGGGGCGACTACGAGCAGTACTTC
-	TRBV3-1	TRBJ2-7	TRBD2	CASSQEGGLAGDTLSSYEQYF	TGTGCCAGCAGCCAAGAAGGGGGACTAGCGGGAGATACCTTGAGCTCCTACGAGCAGTACTTC
few	TRBV13	TRBJ2-1	-	CASTQPGSDSYNEQFF	TGTGCCAGCACCCAACCGGGGTCCGACTCCTACAATGAGCAGTTCTTC
-	TRBV7-9	TRBJ1-1	-	CASSLGPGRNTEAFF	TGTGCCAGCAGCTTAGGGCCGGGGAGGAACACTGAAGCTTTCTTT
-	TRBV5-1	TRBJ2-3	-	CASSLVRADTQYF	TGCGCCAGCAGCTTGGTCAGGGCCGATACGCAGTATTTT
-	TRBV11-2	TRBJ2-1	TRBD2	CASSPLAGGPLDNEQFF	TGTGCCAGCAGCCCATTAGCGGGAGGGCCCTTAGATAATGAGCAGTTCTTC
-	TRBV11-2	TRBJ2-7	-	CASSLGFSSYEQYF	TGTGCCAGCAGCTTAGGGTTCAGCTCCTACGAGCAGTACTTC
many	TRBV12-5	TRBJ2-6	-	CASGLGGANVLTF	TGTGCTAGTGGTTTAGGTGGGGCCAACGTCCTGACTTTC
-	TRBV6-1	TRBJ2-1	TRBD1	CASSAGTGGYNEQFF	TGTGCCAGCAGTGCCGGGACAGGGGGCTACAATGAGCAGTTCTTC
many	TRBV7-6	TRBJ2-5	-	CASSLELAETQYF	TGTGCCAGCAGCTTAGAACTAGCTGAGACCCAGTACTTC
-	TRBV4-3	TRBJ1-1	TRBD1	CASSQNTGGIEAFF	TGCGCCAGCAGCCAGAATACAGGGGGCATTGAAGCTTTCTTT
-	TRBV14	TRBJ1-1	-	CASSPPAWNTEAFF	TGTGCCAGCAGCCCTCCGGCGTGGAACACTGAAGCTTTCTTT
-	TRBV7-2	TRBJ2-3	-	CASSWGGPDTQYF	TGTGCCAGCAGCTGGGGGGGCCCAGATACGCAGTATTTT
-	TRBV5-4	TRBJ2-3	-	CASSLSADTQYF	TGTGCCAGCAGCTTGAGCGCAGATACGCAGTATTTT
-	TRBV30	TRBJ1-6	-	CACGDSHNSPLHF	TGTGCCTGTGGCGACAGCCATAATTCACCCCTCCACTTT
few	TRBV7-2	TRBJ2-7	TRBD1	CASSIHTGGNYEQYF	TGTGCCAGCAGCATACATACAGGGGGGAATTACGAGCAGTACTTC
-	TRBV6-1	TRBJ1-2	-	CASERVQAMHGYTF	TGTGCCAGCGAGAGGGTACAGGCTATGCATGGCTACACCTTC
-	TRBV20-1	TRBJ2-1	TRBD2	CSATRASGSQGNEQFF	TGCAGTGCGACTAGGGCTAGCGGGAGTCAGGGGAATGAGCAGTTCTTC
many	TRBV11-3	TRBJ2-1	TRBD2	CASSIHSGKDNEQFF	TGTGCCAGCAGCATCCATAGCGGGAAGGACAATGAGCAGTTCTTC
few	TRBV6-1	TRBJ2-1	-	CASTPRQAYNEQFF	TGTGCCAGCACTCCCAGACAGGCGTACAATGAGCAGTTCTTC
-	TRBV20-1	TRBJ1-1	-	CSASMNTEAFF	TGCAGTGCTTCTATGAACACTGAAGCTTTCTTT
-	TRBV5-6	TRBJ2-7	-	CASSWNDEQYF	TGTGCCAGCAGCTGGAACGACGAGCAGTACTTC
-	TRBV7-2	TRBJ1-1	-	CASRPPNTEAFF	TGTGCCAGCAGGCCACCGAACACTGAAGCTTTCTTT
-	TRBV6-5	TRBJ2-7	TRBD1	CASSRQGYEQYF	TGTGCCAGCAGTCGACAGGGATACGAGCAGTACTTC
-	TRBV19	TRBJ2-7	TRBD2	CASSPRAGLSYEQYF	TGTGCCAGTAGTCCACGAGCGGGACTCTCCTACGAGCAGTACTTC
many	TRBV12-3/TRBV12-4	TRBJ2-2	-	CASSFSQAPKTGELFF	TGTGCCAGCAGTTTTTCACAGGCACCGAAGACCGGGGAGCTGTTTTTT
many	TRBV3-1	TRBJ1-1	-	CASSQGSGVGTEAFF	TGTGCCAGCAGCCAAGGATCGGGGGTGGGCACTGAAGCTTTCTTT
-	TRBV28	TRBJ2-2	TRBD2	CASSPLAGGTGELFF	TGTGCCAGCAGTCCACTAGCGGGAGGGACCGGGGAGCTGTTTTTT
-	TRBV12-3/TRBV12-4	TRBJ1-5	-	CASSLGGAGNQPQHF	TGTGCCAGCAGTTTGGGGGGGGCGGGCAATCAGCCCCAGCATTTT
few	TRBV9	TRBJ1-3	TRBD1	CASSVGQGPRSGNTIYF	TGTGCCAGCAGCGTAGGACAGGGGCCGCGCTCTGGAAACACCATATATTTT